This record concerns one T cell receptor beta chain sequence. These data belong to a study of blood T cell repertoires in COVID-19. Only in-frame clones appear in the TCRdb table, and some are missing; sequencing was by immunoSEQ multiplex PCR. This sample has hundreds of thousands of clones, with approximately 78% found just once. Per the germline V gene, CDR1 is LNHDA and CDR2 is SQIVND (reference sequence). CDR3 size: 14 residues. Trimming took off 6 bases at V and 0 bases at J, with 12 bases between the two ends. The source material was PBMCs or T cells enriched from blood (not recorded which). This TCR was sampled from a man aged 40-49 years who had been exposed to COVID-19. The chain combines TRBV19 with TRBJ2-7; tentative D call: TRBD2 (6 bases). The CDR3 protein is CASSGSLYSYEQYF. CDR3 coding DNA: TGTGCCAGTAGCGGGAGTCTATACTCCTACGAGCAGTACTTC.